This TCR beta chain came from a study of cytomegalovirus exposure and HLA in healthy donors. Points from the study as a whole: According to the study, about 180 TCR beta chains were cytomegalovirus-associated. Reports indicated that the classifier achieved high specificity and sensitivity in diagnosing cytomegalovirus status.

TCRdb's table, derived via immunoSEQ multiplex PCR, lists solely in-frame clones and lacks some. The sample carries some 150,000 clones, 91% recorded once. V trimming: 3 bases; J trimming: 4 bases; junction bases outside the gene matches: 2. This CDR3 has 15 amino acids. Germline V gene sequence: CDR1 SGDLS, CDR2 YYNGEE. The donors were part of the approximately 120-subject validation cohort, which stood apart from the roughly 670-subject first cohort. About this clone: What it binds is unknown.

The chain uses TRBV9 and TRBJ2-3, with 13 bases matching TRBD2. Sequenced input: PBMCs. This clonotype originated in a man aged 18 to 29 in good health and CMV-seronegative. CDR3 loop: CASSGLAGGADTQYF. CDR3 DNA sequence: TGTGCCAGCAGCGGACTAGCGGGGGGTGCAGATACGCAGTATTTT.